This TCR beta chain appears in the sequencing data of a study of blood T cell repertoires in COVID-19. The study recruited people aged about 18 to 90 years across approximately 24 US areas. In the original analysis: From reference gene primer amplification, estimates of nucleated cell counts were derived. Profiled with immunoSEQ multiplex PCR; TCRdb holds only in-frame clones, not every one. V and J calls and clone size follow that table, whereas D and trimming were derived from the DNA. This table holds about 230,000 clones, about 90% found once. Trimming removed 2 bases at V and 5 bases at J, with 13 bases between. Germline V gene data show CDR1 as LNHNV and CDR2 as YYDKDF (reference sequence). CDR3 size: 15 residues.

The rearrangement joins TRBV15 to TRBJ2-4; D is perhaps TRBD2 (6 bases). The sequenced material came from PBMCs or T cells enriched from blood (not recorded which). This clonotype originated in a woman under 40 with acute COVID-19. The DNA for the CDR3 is TGTGCCACCAGCAGATCGGGGACTGAACAAAACATTCAGTACTTC. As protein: CATSRSGTEQNIQYF.